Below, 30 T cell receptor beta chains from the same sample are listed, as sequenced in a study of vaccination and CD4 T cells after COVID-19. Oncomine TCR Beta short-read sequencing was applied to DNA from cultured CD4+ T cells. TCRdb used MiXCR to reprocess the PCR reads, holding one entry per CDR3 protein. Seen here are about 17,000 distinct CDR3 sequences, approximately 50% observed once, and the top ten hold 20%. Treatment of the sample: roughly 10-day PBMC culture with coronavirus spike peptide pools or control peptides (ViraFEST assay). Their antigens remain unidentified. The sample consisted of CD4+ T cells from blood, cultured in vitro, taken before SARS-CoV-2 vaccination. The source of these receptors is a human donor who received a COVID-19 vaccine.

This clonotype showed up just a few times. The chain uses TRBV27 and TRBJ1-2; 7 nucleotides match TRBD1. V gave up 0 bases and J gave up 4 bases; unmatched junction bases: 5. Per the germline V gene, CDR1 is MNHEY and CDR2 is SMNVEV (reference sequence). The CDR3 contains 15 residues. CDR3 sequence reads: CASSLSSGGVYGYTF. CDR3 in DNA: TGTGCCAGCAGTTTATCGTCAGGGGGAGTCTATGGCTACACCTTC.

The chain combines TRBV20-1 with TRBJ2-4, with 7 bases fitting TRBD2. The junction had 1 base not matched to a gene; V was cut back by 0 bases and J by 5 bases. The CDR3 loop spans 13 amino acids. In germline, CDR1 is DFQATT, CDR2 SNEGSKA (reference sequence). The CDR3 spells CSAREGLENIQYF. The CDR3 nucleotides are TGCAGTGCTAGAGAAGGACTAGAAAACATTCAGTACTTC.

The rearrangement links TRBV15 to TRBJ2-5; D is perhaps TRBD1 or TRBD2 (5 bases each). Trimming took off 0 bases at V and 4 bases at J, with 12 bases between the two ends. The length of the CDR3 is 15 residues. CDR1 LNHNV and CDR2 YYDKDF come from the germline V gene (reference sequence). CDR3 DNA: TGTGCCACCAGCAGAGAGGCAATCGGGGCAGAGACCCAGTACTTC. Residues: CATSREAIGAETQYF.

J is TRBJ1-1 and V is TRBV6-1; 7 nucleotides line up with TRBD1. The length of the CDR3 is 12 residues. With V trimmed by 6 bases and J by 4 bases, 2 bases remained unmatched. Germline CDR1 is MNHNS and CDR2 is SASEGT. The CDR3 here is CASRKGATEAFF. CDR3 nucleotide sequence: TGTGCCAGCAGGAAGGGGGCCACTGAAGCTTTCTTT.

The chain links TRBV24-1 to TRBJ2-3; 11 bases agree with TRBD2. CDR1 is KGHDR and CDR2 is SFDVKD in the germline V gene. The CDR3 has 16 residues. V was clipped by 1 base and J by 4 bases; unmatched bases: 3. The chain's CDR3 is CATSDFTSGGPDTQYF. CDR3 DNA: TGTGCCACCAGTGATTTCACTAGCGGGGGACCAGATACGCAGTATTTT.

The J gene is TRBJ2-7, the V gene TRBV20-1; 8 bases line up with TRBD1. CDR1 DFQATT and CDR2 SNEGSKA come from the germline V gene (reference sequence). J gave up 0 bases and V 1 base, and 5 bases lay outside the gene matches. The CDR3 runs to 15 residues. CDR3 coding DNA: TGCAGTGCTAGAGGTCGACAGGGGAGCTCCTACGAGCAGTACTTC. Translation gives CSARGRQGSSYEQYF.

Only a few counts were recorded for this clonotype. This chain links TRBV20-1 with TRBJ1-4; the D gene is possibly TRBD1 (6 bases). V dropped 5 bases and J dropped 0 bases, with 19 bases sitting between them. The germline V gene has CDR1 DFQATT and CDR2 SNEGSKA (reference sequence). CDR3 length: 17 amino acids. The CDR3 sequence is CSASITGIGATNEKLFF. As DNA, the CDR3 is TGCAGTGCTTCTATTACAGGGATCGGGGCAACTAATGAAAAACTGTTTTTT.

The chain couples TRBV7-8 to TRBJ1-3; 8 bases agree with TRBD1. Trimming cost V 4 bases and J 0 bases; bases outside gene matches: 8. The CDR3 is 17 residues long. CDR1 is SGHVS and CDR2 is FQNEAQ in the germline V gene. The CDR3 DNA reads TGTGCCAGCAGCTCACCCCACAGGGGGAGCTCTGGAAACACCATATATTTT. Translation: CASSSPHRGSSGNTIYF.

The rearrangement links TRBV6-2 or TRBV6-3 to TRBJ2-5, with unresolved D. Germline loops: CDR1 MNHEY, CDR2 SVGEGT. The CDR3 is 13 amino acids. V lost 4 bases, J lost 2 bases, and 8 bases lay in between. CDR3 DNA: TGTGCCAGCAGTTTTGGCTGGCAAGAGACCCAGTACTTC. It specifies CASSFGWQETQYF.

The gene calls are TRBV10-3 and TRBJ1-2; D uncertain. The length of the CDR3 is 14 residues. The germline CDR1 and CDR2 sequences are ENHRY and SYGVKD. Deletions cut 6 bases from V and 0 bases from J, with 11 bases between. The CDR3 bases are TGTGCCATCAGAGGGTCTTCCGCTAACTATGGCTACACCTTC. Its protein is CAIRGSSANYGYTF.

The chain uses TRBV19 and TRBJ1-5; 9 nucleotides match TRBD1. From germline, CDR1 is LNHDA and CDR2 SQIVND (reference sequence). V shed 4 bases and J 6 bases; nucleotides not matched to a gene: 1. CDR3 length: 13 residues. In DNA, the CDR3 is TGTGCCAGTAGTAGACAGGGGGTTCAGCCCCAGCATTTT. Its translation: CASSRQGVQPQHF.

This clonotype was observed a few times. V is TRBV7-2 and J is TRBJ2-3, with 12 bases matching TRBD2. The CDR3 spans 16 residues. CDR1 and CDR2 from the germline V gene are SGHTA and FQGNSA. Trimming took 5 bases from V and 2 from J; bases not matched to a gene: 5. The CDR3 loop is CASSLRTSGATDTQYF. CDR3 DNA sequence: TGTGCCAGCAGCCTCCGGACTAGCGGGGCCACAGATACGCAGTATTTT.

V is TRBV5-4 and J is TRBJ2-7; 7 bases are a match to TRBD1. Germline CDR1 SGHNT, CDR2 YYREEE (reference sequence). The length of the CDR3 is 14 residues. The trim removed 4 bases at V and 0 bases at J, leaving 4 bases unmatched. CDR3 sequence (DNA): TGTGCCAGCAGCCAGGGACAGATCTCCTACGAGCAGTACTTC. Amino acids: CASSQGQISYEQYF.

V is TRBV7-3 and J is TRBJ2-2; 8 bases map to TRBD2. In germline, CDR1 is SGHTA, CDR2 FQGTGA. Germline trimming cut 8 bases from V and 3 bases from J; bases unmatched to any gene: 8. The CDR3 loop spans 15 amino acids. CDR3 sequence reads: CASAAGGVDTGELFF. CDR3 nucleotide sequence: TGTGCCAGCGCGGCCGGGGGGGTCGACACCGGGGAGCTGTTTTTT.

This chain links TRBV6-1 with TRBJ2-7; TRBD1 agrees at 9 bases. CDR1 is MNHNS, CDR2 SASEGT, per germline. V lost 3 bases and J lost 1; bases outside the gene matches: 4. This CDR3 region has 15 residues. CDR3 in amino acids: CASSDGTGTSYEQYF. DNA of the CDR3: TGTGCCAGCAGTGATGGGACAGGGACTTCCTACGAGCAGTACTTC.

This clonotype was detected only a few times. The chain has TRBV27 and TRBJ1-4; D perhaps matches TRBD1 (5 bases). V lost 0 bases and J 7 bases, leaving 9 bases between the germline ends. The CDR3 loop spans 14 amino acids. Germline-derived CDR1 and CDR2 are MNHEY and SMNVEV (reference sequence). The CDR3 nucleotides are TGTGCCAGCAGTTTATCAGGGGAGGGTGAAAAACTGTTTTTT. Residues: CASSLSGEGEKLFF.

The CDR3 loop is CASSYSPGGGYTF. The DNA of the CDR3 is TGTGCCAGCAGTTACTCGCCAGGCGGGGGCTACACCTTC. The chain couples TRBV6-2 or TRBV6-3 to TRBJ1-2; D remains ambiguous. Trimming removed 0 bases from V and 8 bases from J, with 10 bases in between. The CDR3 runs to 13 residues. Germline V gene sequence: CDR1 MNHEY, CDR2 SVGEGT.

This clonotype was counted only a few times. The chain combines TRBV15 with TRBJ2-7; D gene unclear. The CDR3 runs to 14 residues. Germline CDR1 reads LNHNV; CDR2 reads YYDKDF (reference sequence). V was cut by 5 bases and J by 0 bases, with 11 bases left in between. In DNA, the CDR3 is TGTGCCACCAGCCCCAGGCTGTCCTCCTACGAGCAGTACTTC. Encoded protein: CATSPRLSSYEQYF. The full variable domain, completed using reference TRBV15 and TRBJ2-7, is DAMVIQNPRYQVTQFGKPVTLSCSQTLNHNVMYWYQQKSSQAPKLLFHYYDKDFNNEADTPDNFQSRRPNTSFCFLDIRSPGLGDTAMYLCATSPRLSSYEQYFGPGTRLTVT.

CDR3 loop: CATSVQGNQPQHF. The CDR3 bases are TGTGCCACCAGTGTGCAGGGCAATCAGCCCCAGCATTTT. The chain combines TRBV24-1 with TRBJ1-5; unclear D gene. V was pared by 5 bases and J by 2 bases, with 6 bases between. The CDR3 spans 13 residues. The germline V gene has CDR1 KGHDR and CDR2 SFDVKD.

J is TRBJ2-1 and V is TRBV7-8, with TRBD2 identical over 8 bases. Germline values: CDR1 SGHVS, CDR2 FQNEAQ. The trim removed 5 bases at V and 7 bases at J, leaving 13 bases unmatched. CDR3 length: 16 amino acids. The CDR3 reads CASSPPGLGLRNEQFF. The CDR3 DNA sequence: TGTGCCAGCAGCCCGCCGGGACTAGGGTTACGAAATGAGCAGTTCTTC.

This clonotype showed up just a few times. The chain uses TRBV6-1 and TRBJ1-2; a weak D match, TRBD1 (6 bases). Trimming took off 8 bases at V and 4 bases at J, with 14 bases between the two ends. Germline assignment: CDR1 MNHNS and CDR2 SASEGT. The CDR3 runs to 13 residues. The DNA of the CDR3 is TGTGCCAGCGGAAGACAGGAGGGCTATGGCTACACCTTC. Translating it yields CASGRQEGYGYTF.

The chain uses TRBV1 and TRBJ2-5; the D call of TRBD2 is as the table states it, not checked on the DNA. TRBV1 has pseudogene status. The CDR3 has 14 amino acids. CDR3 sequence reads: CTSSPRLAWETQYF. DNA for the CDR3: TGCACCAGCAGCCCCAGACTAGCCTGGGAGACCCAGTACTTC.

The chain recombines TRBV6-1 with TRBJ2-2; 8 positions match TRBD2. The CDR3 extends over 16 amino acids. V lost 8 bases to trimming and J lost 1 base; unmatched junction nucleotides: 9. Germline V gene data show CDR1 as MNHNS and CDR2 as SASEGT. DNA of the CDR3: TGTGCCAGCTCAGGTCGGCTAGCGGGGAACACCGGGGAGCTGTTTTTT. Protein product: CASSGRLAGNTGELFF.

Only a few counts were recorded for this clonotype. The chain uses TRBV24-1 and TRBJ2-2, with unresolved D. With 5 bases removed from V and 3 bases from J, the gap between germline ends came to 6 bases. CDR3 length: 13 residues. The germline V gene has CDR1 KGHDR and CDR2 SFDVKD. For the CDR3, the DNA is TGTGCCACCAGTGGCAGGTACACCGGGGAGCTGTTTTTT. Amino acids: CATSGRYTGELFF.

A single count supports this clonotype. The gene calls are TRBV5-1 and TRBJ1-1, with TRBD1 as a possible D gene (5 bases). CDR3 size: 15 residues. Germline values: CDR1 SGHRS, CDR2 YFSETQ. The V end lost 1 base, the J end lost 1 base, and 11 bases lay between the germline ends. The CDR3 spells CASSLQGVGNTEAFF. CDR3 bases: TGCGCCAGCAGCTTGCAGGGTGTGGGGAACACTGAAGCTTTCTTT.

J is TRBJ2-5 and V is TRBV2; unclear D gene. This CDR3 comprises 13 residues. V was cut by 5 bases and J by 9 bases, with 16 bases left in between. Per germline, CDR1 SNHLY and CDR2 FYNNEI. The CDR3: CASSQDPSRSQYF. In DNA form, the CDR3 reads TGTGCCAGCAGTCAAGACCCGAGCCGGTCCCAGTACTTC.

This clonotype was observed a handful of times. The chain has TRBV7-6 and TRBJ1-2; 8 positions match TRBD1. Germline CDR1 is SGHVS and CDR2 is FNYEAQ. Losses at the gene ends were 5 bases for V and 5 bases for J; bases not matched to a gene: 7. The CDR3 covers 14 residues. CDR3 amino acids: CASSLGQVNYGYTF. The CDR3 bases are TGTGCCAGCAGCCTGGGACAGGTGAATTATGGCTACACCTTC.

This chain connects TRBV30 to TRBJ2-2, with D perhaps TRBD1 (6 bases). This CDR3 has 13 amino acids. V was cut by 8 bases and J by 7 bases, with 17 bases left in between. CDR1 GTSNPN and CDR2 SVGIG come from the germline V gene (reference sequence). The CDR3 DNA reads TGTGCCGGAAAAAAACAGGGAAGCGGGGAGCTGTTTTTT. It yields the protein CAGKKQGSGELFF.

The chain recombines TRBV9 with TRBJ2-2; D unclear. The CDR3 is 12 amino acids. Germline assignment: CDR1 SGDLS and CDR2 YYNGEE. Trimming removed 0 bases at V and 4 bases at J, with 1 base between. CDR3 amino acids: CASSVGTGELFF. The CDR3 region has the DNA TGTGCCAGCAGCGTAGGCACCGGGGAGCTGTTTTTT.

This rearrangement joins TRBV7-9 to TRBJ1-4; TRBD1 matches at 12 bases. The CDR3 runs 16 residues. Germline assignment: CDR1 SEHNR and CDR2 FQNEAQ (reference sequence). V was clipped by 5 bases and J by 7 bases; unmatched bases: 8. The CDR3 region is CASSEGQGAWGEKLFF. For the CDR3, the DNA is TGTGCCAGCAGCGAGGGACAGGGGGCTTGGGGTGAAAAACTGTTTTTT.